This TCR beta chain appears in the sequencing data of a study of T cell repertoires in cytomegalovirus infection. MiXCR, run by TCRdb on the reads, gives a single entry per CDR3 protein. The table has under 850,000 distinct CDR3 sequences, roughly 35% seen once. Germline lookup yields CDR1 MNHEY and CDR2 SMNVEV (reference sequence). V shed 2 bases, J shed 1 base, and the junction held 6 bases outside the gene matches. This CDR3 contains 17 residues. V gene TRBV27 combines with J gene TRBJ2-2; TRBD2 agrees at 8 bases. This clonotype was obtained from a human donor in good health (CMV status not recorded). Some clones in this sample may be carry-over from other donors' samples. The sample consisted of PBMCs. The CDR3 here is CASSLLGLAKNTGELFF. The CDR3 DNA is TGTGCCAGCAGTTTACTTGGACTAGCTAAGAACACCGGGGAGCTGTTTTTT.